One sample yielded the 17 T cell receptor beta chains listed below, sequenced in a study of human T cells and chemical hapten exposure. Via MiXCR, TCRdb re-called the RACE reads, giving one row per CDR3 protein. The data contain some 170,000 distinct CDR3 sequences, about 22% of them seen just once; the ten biggest clones take up about 7%. The time point was: patch test 1, 2 weeks after DPC sensitization. The treatment denotes: therapeutic diphenylcyclopropenone sensitization with weekly scalp DPC. Source: whole blood, taken in connection with sensitization to the hapten diphenylcyclopropenone (DPC). These receptors all come from a woman aged 50 to 65 with alopecia areata. Some clones in this sample may be carry-over from other donors' samples.

For the CDR3, the DNA is TGTGCCAGCAGTGAAGATGGGCTGTCCTACGAGCAGTACTTC. Its translation is CASSEDGLSYEQYF. The chain recombines TRBV2 with TRBJ2-7, with D unclear. V shed 1 base and J shed 1 base, with 8 bases lying between them. CDR1 SNHLY and CDR2 FYNNEI come from the germline V gene. This CDR3 is built from 14 residues.

The rearrangement joins TRBV2 to TRBJ2-2, with unresolved D. V dropped 2 bases and J dropped 1 base, with 11 bases sitting between them. The CDR3 contains 16 residues. From germline, CDR1 is SNHLY and CDR2 FYNNEI. The CDR3 is CASSEYLPKNTGELFF. CDR3 nucleotides: TGTGCCAGCAGTGAATACCTACCCAAGAACACCGGGGAGCTGTTTTTT.

The J gene is TRBJ2-5, the V gene TRBV11-2, with D perhaps TRBD1 (5 bases). V lost 2 bases and J lost 7, with 11 bases in between. The CDR3 extends over 13 amino acids. The V gene's germline CDR1 is SGHAT and CDR2 FQNNGV. The CDR3 loop is CASSLQGPLTQYF. The CDR3 nucleotides read TGTGCCAGCAGCTTACAGGGTCCCTTGACCCAGTACTTC.

This chain links TRBV5-1 with TRBJ2-2; possibly TRBD1 for D (6 bases). Trimming removed 0 bases at V and 6 bases at J, with 15 bases between. The CDR3 loop spans 16 amino acids. Looked up from germline, CDR1 is SGHRS and CDR2 is YFSETQ. CDR3 DNA sequence: TGCGCCAGCAGCTTGGAAGGACAGTTTGTTGCCGGGGAGCTGTTTTTT. Amino acids: CASSLEGQFVAGELFF.

This clonotype was seen only once. The genes are TRBV7-9 and TRBJ1-2; D gene ambiguous. V was cut by 3 bases and J by 8 bases, with 10 bases left in between. The CDR3 totals 12 residues. Germline V CDR1 and CDR2: SEHNR, FQNEAQ (reference sequence). The CDR3 spells CASSFPPPGYTF. The DNA of the CDR3 is TGTGCCAGCAGCTTCCCACCCCCGGGCTACACCTTC.

This clonotype was seen once. The genes are TRBV12-3 or TRBV12-4 and TRBJ2-1, with 15 bases that match TRBD2. V dropped 6 bases and J dropped 9; count of bases not matched to a gene: 9. CDR3 size: 16 residues. CDR3 nucleotides: TGTGCCAGCAGCCCGGGACTAGCGGGAGGTATTGGTGAGCAGTTCTTC. Its translation is CASSPGLAGGIGEQFF.

The rearrangement joins TRBV6-2 or TRBV6-3 to TRBJ1-4; a weak D match, TRBD1 (5 bases). V was shortened by 8 bases and J by 3 bases, with 7 bases between the two germline ends. The germline V gene encodes CDR1 MNHEY and CDR2 SVGEGT. This CDR3 contains 12 residues. The CDR3 is CASRQPNEKLFF. CDR3 nucleotide sequence: TGTGCCAGCCGACAGCCTAATGAAAAACTGTTTTTT.

This clonotype has a handful of counts. The rearrangement links TRBV18 to TRBJ1-1; D gene unclear. Per the germline V gene, CDR1 is KGHSH and CDR2 is LQKENI. Trimming removed 2 bases from V and 4 bases from J, with 11 bases in between. This CDR3 spans 14 amino acids. CDR3 residues: CASSPFGDPTEAFF. In DNA, the CDR3 is TGTGCCAGCTCACCATTCGGTGATCCCACTGAAGCTTTCTTT.

This clonotype was detected only a few times. The V and J genes are TRBV10-3 and TRBJ2-7; 8 bases agree with TRBD2. The CDR3 loop spans 15 amino acids. Losses at the gene ends were 8 bases for V and 2 bases for J; bases not matched to a gene: 11. Germline-derived CDR1 and CDR2 are ENHRY and SYGVKD. The CDR3 here is CAIGSLAGLPYEQYF. The CDR3 DNA sequence: TGTGCCATCGGGTCCTTAGCGGGACTCCCCTACGAGCAGTACTTC.

The V call is TRBV12-3 or TRBV12-4, the J call TRBJ1-2; the D is unclear. V dropped 4 bases and J dropped 8 bases, with 8 bases sitting between them. The CDR3 is made up of 11 amino acids. The CDR3: CASSSGRGYTF. The CDR3 DNA reads as TGTGCCAGCAGTTCCGGGAGAGGCTACACCTTC.

The chain joins TRBV6-5 to TRBJ2-1, with a tentative D call TRBD1 (6 bases). V lost 7 bases and J lost 10, with 32 bases in between. Germline values: CDR1 MNHEY, CDR2 SVGAGI. This CDR3 is built from 18 residues. As DNA, the CDR3 is TGTGCCAGCACCTACTACGGCAGGGGCAAGTCTGGGGTGGGCGAGCAGTTCTTC. It is translated as CASTYYGRGKSGVGEQFF.

The chain couples TRBV6-2 or TRBV6-3 to TRBJ1-5; the D gene is possibly TRBD1 (5 bases). In germline, CDR1 is MNHEY, CDR2 SVGEGT. Trimming removed 7 bases at V and 0 bases at J, with 16 bases between. The CDR3 has 16 residues. CDR3 nucleotides: TGTGCCAGCACCAAGGGAGCAGGGCCTAGCAATCAGCCCCAGCATTTT. Protein: CASTKGAGPSNQPQHF.

The chain links TRBV20-1 to TRBJ2-2; 7 positions match TRBD2. This CDR3 region has 13 residues. V lost 3 bases and J lost 6; bases outside the gene matches: 4. Per the germline V gene, CDR1 is DFQATT and CDR2 is SNEGSKA (reference sequence). CDR3 amino acids: CSARGLAAGELFF. In nucleotides, the CDR3 is TGCAGTGCTAGGGGGCTAGCGGCCGGGGAGCTGTTTTTT.

This clonotype was observed a few times. V gene TRBV18 combines with J gene TRBJ1-4; D is undetermined. V gave up 0 bases and J gave up 2 bases, with 7 bases separating them. Germline CDR1 is KGHSH and CDR2 is LQKENI. CDR3 length: 15 residues. CDR3 sequence reads: CASSPPSTTNEKLFF. The CDR3 DNA sequence: TGTGCCAGCTCACCACCGTCTACGACTAATGAAAAACTGTTTTTT.

The chain has TRBV19 and TRBJ2-1; 8 positions agree with TRBD1. J gave up 4 bases and V 6 bases, and 14 bases lay outside the gene matches. Germline V gives CDR1 LNHDA, CDR2 SQIVND (reference sequence). This CDR3 has 17 amino acids. The CDR3 here is CASRNNQGATKYNEQFF. As DNA, the CDR3 is TGTGCCAGTAGGAACAACCAGGGGGCGACTAAATACAATGAGCAGTTCTTC.

The chain carries TRBV5-1 and TRBJ1-1; D unclear. Trimming removed 0 bases at V and 6 bases at J, with 9 bases between. The germline CDR1 and CDR2 sequences are SGHRS and YFSETQ. The length of the CDR3 is 13 residues. Here the CDR3 reads CASSLEMTAEAFF. In nucleotides, the CDR3 is TGCGCCAGCAGCTTGGAAATGACGGCTGAAGCTTTCTTT.

This clonotype came up a few times. The CDR3 coding sequence is TGCGCCAGCAGCTTGGATTGGGGCCAGCAGTTCTTC. Residues: CASSLDWGQQFF. V is TRBV5-1 and J is TRBJ2-1, with D possibly matching TRBD1 (5 bases). This CDR3 spans 12 amino acids. CDR1 SGHRS and CDR2 YFSETQ come from the germline V gene. The ends were cut back, 0 bases at V and 11 bases at J, with 9 bases in the middle.